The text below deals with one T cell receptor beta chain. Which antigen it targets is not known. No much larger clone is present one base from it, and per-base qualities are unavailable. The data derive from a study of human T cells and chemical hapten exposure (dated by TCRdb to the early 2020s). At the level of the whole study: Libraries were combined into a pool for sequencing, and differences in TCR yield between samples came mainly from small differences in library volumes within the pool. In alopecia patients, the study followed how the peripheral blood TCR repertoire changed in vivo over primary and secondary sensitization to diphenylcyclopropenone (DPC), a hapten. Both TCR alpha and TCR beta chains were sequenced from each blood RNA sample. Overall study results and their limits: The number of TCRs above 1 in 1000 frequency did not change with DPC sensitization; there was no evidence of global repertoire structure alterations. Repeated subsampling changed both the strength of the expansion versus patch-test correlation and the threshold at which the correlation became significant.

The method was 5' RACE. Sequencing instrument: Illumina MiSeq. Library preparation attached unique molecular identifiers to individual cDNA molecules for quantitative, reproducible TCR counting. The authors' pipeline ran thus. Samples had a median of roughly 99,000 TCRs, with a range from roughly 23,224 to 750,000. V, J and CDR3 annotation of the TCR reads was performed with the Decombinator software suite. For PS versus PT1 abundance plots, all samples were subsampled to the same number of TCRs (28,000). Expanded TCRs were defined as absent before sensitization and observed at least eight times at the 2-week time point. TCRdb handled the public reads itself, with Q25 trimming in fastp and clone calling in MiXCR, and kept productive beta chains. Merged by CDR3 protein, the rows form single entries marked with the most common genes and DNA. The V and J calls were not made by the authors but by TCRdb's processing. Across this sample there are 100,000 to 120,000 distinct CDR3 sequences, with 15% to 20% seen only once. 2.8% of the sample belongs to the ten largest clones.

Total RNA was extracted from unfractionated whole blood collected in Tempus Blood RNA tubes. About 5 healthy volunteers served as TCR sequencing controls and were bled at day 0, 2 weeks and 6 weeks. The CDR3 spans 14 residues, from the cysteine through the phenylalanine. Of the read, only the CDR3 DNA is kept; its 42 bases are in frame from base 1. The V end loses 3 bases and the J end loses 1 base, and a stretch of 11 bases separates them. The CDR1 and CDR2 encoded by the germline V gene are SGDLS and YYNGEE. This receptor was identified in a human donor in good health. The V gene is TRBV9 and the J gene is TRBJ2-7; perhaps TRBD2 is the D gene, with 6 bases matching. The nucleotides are TGTGCCAGCAGCGGAGCCGGGGGATCCTACGAGCAGTACTTC. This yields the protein CASSGAGGSYEQYF.